Listed below are T cell receptor beta chains from one sample, sequenced in a study of vaccination and CD4 T cells after COVID-19. Antigens for these TCRs are unknown. One entry per CDR3 protein, called by TCRdb with MiXCR from the PCR reads. The sample yields 6,500 to 8,000 distinct CDR3 sequences, around 51% seen once. Sequenced sample: CD4+ T cells from blood, cultured in vitro. Receptors originate from a human donor in good health. The CDR3 runs from the conserved cysteine through the conserved F or W. The D gene is left open where the match is weak. For some rows the clone size is stated as once, few or many, or as a class when expanded; others skip it.

>TRBV11-2|TRBD1|TRBJ1-2|NA
CASSLSRGGGFNYGYTF
TGTGCCAGCAGCTTATCCAGGGGGGGCGGCTTTAACTATGGCTACACCTTC
>TRBV4-3|NA|TRBJ1-6|NA
CASSPEGGSGNSPLHF
TGCGCCAGCAGCCCCGAGGGGGGATCGGGTAATTCACCCCTCCACTTT
>TRBV7-6|TRBD1|TRBJ2-7|once
CASSLWTGARQPYEQYF
TGTGCCAGCAGCTTATGGACAGGGGCGAGGCAACCCTACGAGCAGTACTTC
>TRBV7-9|NA|TRBJ2-1|NA
CASRGWLYNEQFF
TGTGCCAGCAGGGGGTGGCTGTACAATGAGCAGTTCTTC
>TRBV7-2|NA|TRBJ1-1|NA
CASSLRGYGQEAFF
TGTGCCAGCAGCTTACGAGGGTACGGCCAGGAAGCTTTCTTT
>TRBV10-2|NA|TRBJ1-5|NA
CASSEAPWGPQHF
TGCGCCAGCAGTGAAGCCCCCTGGGGGCCCCAGCATTTT
>TRBV6-2/TRBV6-3|NA|TRBJ1-2|NA
CASSYQGSYGYTF
TGTGCCAGCAGTTACCAGGGTTCCTATGGCTACACCTTC
>TRBV9|NA|TRBJ2-2|NA
CASSAESMIGELFF
TGTGCCAGCAGCGCAGAAAGCATGATCGGGGAGCTGTTTTTT
>TRBV10-3|NA|TRBJ2-1|once
CAISEQPYNEQFF
TGTGCCATCAGTGAGCAACCTTACAATGAGCAGTTCTTC
>TRBV6-5|NA|TRBJ1-2|NA
CASSYSGGQRGYTF
TGTGCCAGCAGTTACTCTGGCGGGCAGAGAGGCTACACCTTC
>TRBV29-1|NA|TRBJ1-2|NA
CSDTLGAGGYGYTF
TGCAGCGATACCCTGGGGGCGGGTGGATATGGCTACACCTTC
>TRBV6-1|NA|TRBJ2-5|NA
CASRRDQRGETQYF
TGTGCCAGCAGACGGGACCAAAGGGGAGAGACCCAGTACTTC
>TRBV19|TRBD1|TRBJ1-6|NA
CASSGQAFNSPLHF
TGTGCCAGTAGTGGACAGGCCTTTAATTCACCCCTCCACTTT
>TRBV2|NA|TRBJ1-1|NA
CASSEEAGEEAFF
TGTGCCAGCAGTGAAGAGGCAGGGGAGGAAGCTTTCTTT
>TRBV20-1|NA|TRBJ1-2|NA
CSARVSSTYGYTF
TGCAGTGCTAGAGTAAGCAGTACCTATGGCTACACCTTC
>TRBV5-5|NA|TRBJ1-6|NA
CASSLEPYDNSPLHF
TGTGCCAGCAGCCTGGAGCCGTACGATAATTCACCCCTCCACTTT
>TRBV11-2|TRBD1|TRBJ1-5|few
CASSLGDRDNQPQHF
TGTGCCAGCAGCTTAGGAGACAGGGACAATCAGCCCCAGCATTTT
>TRBV7-9|NA|TRBJ1-4|few
CASSGGTVDNEKLFF
TGTGCCAGCAGCGGCGGGACTGTCGATAATGAAAAACTGTTTTTT
>TRBV19|NA|TRBJ1-2|NA
CASKGGTNYGYTF
TGTGCCAGTAAGGGCGGCACTAACTATGGCTACACCTTC
>TRBV27|NA|TRBJ1-5|few
CASSLWAGSLLHSNQPQHF
TGTGCCAGCAGTTTATGGGCAGGGTCGCTACTTCATAGCAATCAGCCCCAGCATTTT
>TRBV6-1|NA|TRBJ2-5|NA
CASIHSVGQETQYF
TGTGCCAGCATCCACTCCGTAGGTCAAGAGACCCAGTACTTC
>TRBV6-4|TRBD2|TRBJ2-2|NA
CASSEMGLAGDIGELFF
TGTGCCAGCAGTGAAATGGGACTAGCGGGAGACATCGGGGAGCTGTTTTTT
>TRBV6-1|NA|TRBJ1-6|few
CASSVTGNNSPLHF
TGTGCCAGCAGCGTCACAGGGAATAATTCACCCCTCCACTTT
>TRBV6-1|NA|TRBJ2-3|NA
CASSESDSPYVTDTQYF
TGTGCCAGCAGTGAATCGGACAGCCCCTACGTGACAGATACGCAGTATTTT
>TRBV6-2/TRBV6-3|TRBD1|TRBJ2-7|NA
CASSDPRDRGSYEQYF
TGTGCCAGCAGTGACCCCCGGGACAGGGGGAGCTACGAGCAGTACTTC
>TRBV5-1|TRBD2|TRBJ2-1|NA
CASSFPQGGGTYNEQFF
TGCGCCAGCAGCTTCCCCCAGGGCGGGGGAACCTACAATGAGCAGTTCTTC
>TRBV6-1|TRBD1|TRBJ1-1|NA
CASSRWTGVAEAFF
TGTGCCAGCAGTAGATGGACAGGAGTAGCGGAAGCTTTCTTT
>TRBV5-6|TRBD1|TRBJ1-6|NA
CASSSRTGSVDSPLHF
TGTGCCAGCAGCTCACGGACAGGATCGGTGGATTCACCCCTCCACTTT
>TRBV6-1|NA|TRBJ2-7|NA
CASKGVGYEQYF
TGTGCCAGCAAAGGGGTGGGTTACGAGCAGTACTTC
>TRBV6-1|TRBD2|TRBJ2-2|NA
CASRGLVGTGELFF
TGTGCCAGCAGAGGACTAGTGGGCACCGGGGAGCTGTTTTTT
>TRBV27|TRBD1|TRBJ1-1|NA
CASSTNRGRGVEAFF
TGTGCCAGCAGTACGAACAGGGGCCGGGGGGTTGAAGCTTTCTTT
>TRBV6-4|TRBD1|TRBJ1-6|few
CASSDIAGGTLHF
TGTGCCAGCAGTGATATTGCAGGGGGCACCCTCCACTTT
>TRBV6-2/TRBV6-3|NA|TRBJ1-2|NA
CASSYLRDNYGYTF
TGTGCCAGCAGTTACCTCAGGGATAACTATGGCTACACCTTC
>TRBV7-2|TRBD1|TRBJ2-5|few
CASSLGDTGGKTQYF
TGTGCCAGCAGCTTGGGTGATACAGGGGGCAAGACCCAGTACTTC
>TRBV15|TRBD1|TRBJ2-4|few
CATSTRTGINIQYF
TGTGCCACCAGCACTAGGACAGGGATAAACATTCAGTACTTC